This record concerns one T cell receptor beta chain sequence. The target antigen is unknown. After isolation, RNA underwent reverse transcription to generate cDNA as the sequencing template. Repertoires were generated with immunoSEQ multiplex PCR, while TCRdb's copy carries only in-frame clones and drops some. The sample lists 110,000 to 150,000 clones, 54% occurring once. This sample was included in a study of CD8+ T cells in alopecia areata. As to treatment: oral pan-JAK inhibitor, 5-10 mg twice daily. The trim removed 6 bases at V and 10 bases at J, leaving 8 bases unmatched. Germline V lookup: CDR1 GTSNPN, CDR2 SVGIG (reference sequence). The CDR3 sequence is 12 residues long. General study results and limits: Compared with mice, patients displayed less clear TCR sharing, possibly for HLA-related reasons. During tofacitinib treatment, many expanded lesional clones remained in scalp and blood.

The chain uses TRBV30 and TRBJ2-1, with 8 nucleotides matching TRBD1. The receptor's source is a human donor with alopecia areata. The starting material was CD8+ T cells sorted from blood, obtained at week 4, from a patient treated with tofacitinib. CDR3 nucleotide sequence: TGTGCCTGCGACACGGACAGGGCGGAGCAGTTCTTC. This encodes CACDTDRAEQFF. The variable domain in full, completed from reference TRBV30 and TRBJ2-1, reads SQTIHQWPATLVQPVGSPLSLECTVEGTSNPNLYWYRQAAGRGLQLLFYSVGIGQISSEVPQNLSASRPQDRQFILSSKKLLLSDSGFYLCACDTDRAEQFFGPGTRLTVL.